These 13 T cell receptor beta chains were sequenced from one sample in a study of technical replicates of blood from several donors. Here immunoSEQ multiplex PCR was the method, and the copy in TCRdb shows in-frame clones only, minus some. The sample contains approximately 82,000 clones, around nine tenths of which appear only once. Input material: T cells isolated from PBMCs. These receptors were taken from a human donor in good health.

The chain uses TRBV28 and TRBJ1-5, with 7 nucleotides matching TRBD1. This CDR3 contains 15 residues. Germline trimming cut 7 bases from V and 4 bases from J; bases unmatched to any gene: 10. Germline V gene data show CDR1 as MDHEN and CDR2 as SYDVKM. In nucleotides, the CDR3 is TGTGCCAGCACAATTGACAGGGCGAGGAATCAGCCCCAGCATTTT. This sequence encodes CASTIDRARNQPQHF.

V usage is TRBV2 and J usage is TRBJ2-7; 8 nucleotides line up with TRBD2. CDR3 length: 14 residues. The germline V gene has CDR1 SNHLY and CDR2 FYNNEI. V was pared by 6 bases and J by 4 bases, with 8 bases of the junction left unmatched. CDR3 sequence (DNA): TGTGCCAGCAGCGCTCGGGGGGGCCTGTACGAGCAGTACTTC. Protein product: CASSARGGLYEQYF.

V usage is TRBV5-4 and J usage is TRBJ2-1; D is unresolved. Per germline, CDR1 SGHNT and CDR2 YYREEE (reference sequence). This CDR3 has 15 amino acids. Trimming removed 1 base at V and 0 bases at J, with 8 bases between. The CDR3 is CASSLSQVSYNEQFF. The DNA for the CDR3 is TGTGCCAGCAGCTTGTCCCAGGTCTCCTACAATGAGCAGTTCTTC. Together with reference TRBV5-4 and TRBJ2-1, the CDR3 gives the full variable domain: ETGVTQSPTHLIKTRGQQVTLRCSSQSGHNTVSWYQQALGQGPQFIFQYYREEENGRGNFPPRFSGLQFPNYSSELNVNALELDDSALYLCASSLSQVSYNEQFFGPGTRLTVL.

The CDR3 region has the DNA TGTGCCAGCAGTGAATGGGGACAGGGCGACTCTGGGGCCAACGTCCTGACTTTC. Amino acids: CASSEWGQGDSGANVLTF. The chain has TRBV25-1 and TRBJ2-6, with 9 bases that match TRBD1. Germline assignment: CDR1 MGHDK and CDR2 SYGVNS. V lost 1 base to trimming and J lost 0 bases; unmatched junction nucleotides: 4. The CDR3 has 18 residues.

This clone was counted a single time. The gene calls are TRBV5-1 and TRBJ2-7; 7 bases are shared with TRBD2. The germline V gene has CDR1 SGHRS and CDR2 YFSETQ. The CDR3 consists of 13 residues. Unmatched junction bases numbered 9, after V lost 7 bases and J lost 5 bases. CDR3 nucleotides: TGCGCCAGCGGGCGGGGAGGGGCGAACGAGCAGTACTTC. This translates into CASGRGGANEQYF.

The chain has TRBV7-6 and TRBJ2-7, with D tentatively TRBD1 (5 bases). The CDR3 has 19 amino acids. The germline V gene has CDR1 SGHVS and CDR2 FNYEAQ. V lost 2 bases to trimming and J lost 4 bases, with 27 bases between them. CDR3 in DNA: TGTGCCAGCAGCTTATTTTATCGCGGCAGGGCGACCCTAAGGTACGAGCAGTACTTC. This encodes CASSLFYRGRATLRYEQYF. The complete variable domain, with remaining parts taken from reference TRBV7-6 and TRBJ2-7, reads GAGVSQSPRYKVTKRGQDVALRCDPISGHVSLYWYRQALGQGPEFLTYFNYEAQQDKSGLPNDRFSAERPEGSISTLTIQRTEQRDSAMYRCASSLFYRGRATLRYEQYFGPGTRLTVT.

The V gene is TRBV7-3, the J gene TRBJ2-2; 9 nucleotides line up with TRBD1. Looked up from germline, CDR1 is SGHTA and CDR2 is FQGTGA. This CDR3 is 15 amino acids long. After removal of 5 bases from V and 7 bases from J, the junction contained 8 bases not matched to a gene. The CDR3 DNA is TGTGCCAGCAGCCCCGGGACAGGGAGTATCGGGGAGCTGTTTTTT. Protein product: CASSPGTGSIGELFF.

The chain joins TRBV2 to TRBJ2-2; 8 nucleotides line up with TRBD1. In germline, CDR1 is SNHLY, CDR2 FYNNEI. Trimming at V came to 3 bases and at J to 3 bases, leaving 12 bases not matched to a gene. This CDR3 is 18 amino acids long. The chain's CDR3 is CASSDRRDRGGYTGELFF. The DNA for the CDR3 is TGTGCCAGCAGTGACCGTAGAGACAGGGGTGGATACACCGGGGAGCTGTTTTTT.

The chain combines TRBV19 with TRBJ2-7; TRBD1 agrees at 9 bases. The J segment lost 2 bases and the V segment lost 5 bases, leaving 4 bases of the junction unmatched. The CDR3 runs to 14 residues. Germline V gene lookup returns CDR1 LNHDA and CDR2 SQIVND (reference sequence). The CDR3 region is CASSPGQGPYEQYF. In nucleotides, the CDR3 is TGTGCCAGTAGTCCGGGACAGGGCCCCTACGAGCAGTACTTC.

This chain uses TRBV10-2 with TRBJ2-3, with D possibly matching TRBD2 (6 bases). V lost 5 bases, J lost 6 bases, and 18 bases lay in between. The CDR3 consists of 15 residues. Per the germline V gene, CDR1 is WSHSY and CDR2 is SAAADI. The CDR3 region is CASSRDLKTRDTQYF. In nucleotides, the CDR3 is TGCGCCAGCAGTCGGGACTTAAAGACTCGCGATACGCAGTATTTT.

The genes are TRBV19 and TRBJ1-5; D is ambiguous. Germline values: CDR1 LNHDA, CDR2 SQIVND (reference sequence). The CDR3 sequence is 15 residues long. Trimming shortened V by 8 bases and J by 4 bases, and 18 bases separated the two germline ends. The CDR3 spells CASVESWIANQPQHF. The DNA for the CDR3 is TGTGCCAGTGTAGAGTCCTGGATAGCAAATCAGCCCCAGCATTTT.

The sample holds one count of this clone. CDR3 nucleotide sequence: TGTGCCAGCAGGGACCAGGGGGCTGGAAACACCATATATTTT. Translating gives CASRDQGAGNTIYF. The J gene is TRBJ1-3, the V gene TRBV6-1; the match to TRBD1 covers 7 bases. V was clipped by 6 bases and J by 2 bases; unmatched bases: 4. Germline assignment: CDR1 MNHNS and CDR2 SASEGT. The length of the CDR3 is 14 residues.

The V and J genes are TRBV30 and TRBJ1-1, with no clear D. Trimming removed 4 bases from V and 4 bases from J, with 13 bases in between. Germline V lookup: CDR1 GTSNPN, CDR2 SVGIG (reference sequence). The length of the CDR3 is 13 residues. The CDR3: CAWKREGVTEAFF. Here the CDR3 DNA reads TGTGCCTGGAAAAGAGAGGGAGTCACTGAAGCTTTCTTT.